This is a list of T cell receptor beta chains from one sample in a study of CD8 T cells in ankylosing spondylitis. A single record per CDR3 protein comes from TCRdb applying MiXCR to the 5' RACE reads. This table has more than 400,000 distinct CDR3 sequences, approximately 5.3% appearing once. Material: blood, either unsorted or a sorted T cell fraction (not recorded which). The receptors originated from a male donor with ankylosing spondylitis. The CDR3 runs from the conserved cysteine through the conserved F or W. Fields, in order: J gene, V gene, CDR3 protein.

j_call: TRBJ2-5
v_call: TRBV4-2
cdr3_aa: CASSQGPSGGQETQYF

j_call: TRBJ1-6
v_call: TRBV20-1
cdr3_aa: CSGTGGGGSPLHF

j_call: TRBJ2-1
v_call: TRBV29-1
cdr3_aa: CSVVWGEQFF

j_call: TRBJ1-3
v_call: TRBV5-1
cdr3_aa: CASSLGDTSGNTIYF

j_call: TRBJ2-3
v_call: TRBV6-1
cdr3_aa: CASRRRLAGGTDTQYF

j_call: TRBJ1-5
v_call: TRBV7-2
cdr3_aa: CASSLQGQGYQPQHF

j_call: TRBJ2-2
v_call: TRBV5-5
cdr3_aa: CASSLSPQDPEGELFF

j_call: TRBJ2-3
v_call: TRBV9
cdr3_aa: CASSVVLWREVTDTQYF

j_call: TRBJ2-7
v_call: TRBV2
cdr3_aa: CATQGQVSYEQYF

j_call: TRBJ2-3
v_call: TRBV20-1
cdr3_aa: CSARAVIAGNTDTQYF

j_call: TRBJ2-1
v_call: TRBV13
cdr3_aa: CASSSGLVYNEQFF

j_call: TRBJ2-1
v_call: TRBV5-1
cdr3_aa: CASSLDRQGLRNEQFF

j_call: TRBJ2-7
v_call: TRBV7-6
cdr3_aa: CASSLGGFMDEQYF

j_call: TRBJ2-3
v_call: TRBV5-1
cdr3_aa: CASSFGLAGGMPDTQYF

j_call: TRBJ1-6
v_call: TRBV6-1
cdr3_aa: CATSGTGNSPLHF

j_call: TRBJ2-6
v_call: TRBV11-2
cdr3_aa: CASSLGPSPGANVLTF

j_call: TRBJ1-5
v_call: TRBV20-1
cdr3_aa: CSAPAGQGRQPQHF

j_call: TRBJ1-2
v_call: TRBV20-1
cdr3_aa: CSASRQGRPNYGYTF

j_call: TRBJ1-4
v_call: TRBV12-3/TRBV12-4
cdr3_aa: CASSLTQGNSEKLFF

j_call: TRBJ2-3
v_call: TRBV27
cdr3_aa: CASSIRDTGDTQYF

j_call: TRBJ2-2
v_call: TRBV6-2/TRBV6-3
cdr3_aa: CASSYTLARAGELFF

j_call: TRBJ1-4
v_call: TRBV18
cdr3_aa: CASSRGDGGNEKLFF

j_call: TRBJ2-1
v_call: TRBV9
cdr3_aa: CASSVGPLRDRGREQFF

j_call: TRBJ2-1
v_call: TRBV20-1
cdr3_aa: CSAAPSGESDEQFF

j_call: TRBJ1-3
v_call: TRBV2
cdr3_aa: CASSQNQGASGNTIYF

j_call: TRBJ2-7
v_call: TRBV7-9
cdr3_aa: CASSLRLAGVNEQYF

j_call: TRBJ2-7
v_call: TRBV20-1
cdr3_aa: CSASGRRSSYEQYF

j_call: TRBJ2-3
v_call: TRBV29-1
cdr3_aa: CSSRGIGRDTQYF

j_call: TRBJ1-1
v_call: TRBV4-1
cdr3_aa: CASSQTPTGVMNTEAFF

j_call: TRBJ1-1
v_call: TRBV20-1
cdr3_aa: CSARERSKGVAFF

j_call: TRBJ1-5
v_call: TRBV27
cdr3_aa: CASSPYNQPQHF

j_call: TRBJ2-3
v_call: TRBV7-9
cdr3_aa: CASSPPNFQDTQYF

j_call: TRBJ2-5
v_call: TRBV29-1
cdr3_aa: CSVGPGPDQETQYF

j_call: TRBJ2-3
v_call: TRBV20-1
cdr3_aa: CCARAPSSAQGTDTQYF

j_call: TRBJ1-2
v_call: TRBV5-1
cdr3_aa: CASSLTGRRTNYGYTF

j_call: TRBJ2-7
v_call: TRBV7-2
cdr3_aa: CASSRFEGPDLEQYF

j_call: TRBJ2-5
v_call: TRBV24-1
cdr3_aa: CATSVTGGETQYF

j_call: TRBJ2-1
v_call: TRBV14
cdr3_aa: CASSQFRTSGIDGGEQFF

j_call: TRBJ2-7
v_call: TRBV27
cdr3_aa: CASTSRGRNGYEQYF

j_call: TRBJ1-2
v_call: TRBV7-9
cdr3_aa: CASSRDGDGGYTF

j_call: TRBJ2-7
v_call: TRBV15
cdr3_aa: CATSSRDSPTHEQYF

j_call: TRBJ2-5
v_call: TRBV20-1
cdr3_aa: CSVLPRDRALGQYF

j_call: TRBJ2-7
v_call: TRBV7-2
cdr3_aa: CASSPYSGYYEQYF

j_call: TRBJ1-5
v_call: TRBV18
cdr3_aa: CASSTSRDQPQHF

j_call: TRBJ1-1
v_call: TRBV20-1
cdr3_aa: CSARFPARRGTEAFF

j_call: TRBJ2-4
v_call: TRBV12-3/TRBV12-4
cdr3_aa: CASSWGQANIQYF

j_call: TRBJ2-3
v_call: TRBV20-1
cdr3_aa: CSARGLAVRDTQYF

j_call: TRBJ2-7
v_call: TRBV5-1
cdr3_aa: CASSLVPRDRAFIYEQYF

j_call: TRBJ1-6
v_call: TRBV20-1
cdr3_aa: CSARSGGTGDRF

j_call: TRBJ2-3
v_call: TRBV9
cdr3_aa: CASSPGRGRLDTQYF

j_call: TRBJ2-7
v_call: TRBV28
cdr3_aa: CASSSPGTSNTYEQYF

j_call: TRBJ1-5
v_call: TRBV28
cdr3_aa: CASSLVSGRPQHF

j_call: TRBJ1-1
v_call: TRBV18
cdr3_aa: CASSLSGQGAEAFF

j_call: TRBJ2-7
v_call: TRBV11-2
cdr3_aa: CASSSRDRGAYEQYF

j_call: TRBJ2-1
v_call: TRBV4-3
cdr3_aa: CASSHPRVTVAYNEQFF

j_call: TRBJ2-7
v_call: TRBV7-9
cdr3_aa: CASSLGGSWGSSYEQYF

j_call: TRBJ2-7
v_call: TRBV5-1
cdr3_aa: CASSRGTSGRIHEQYF

j_call: TRBJ1-5
v_call: TRBV15
cdr3_aa: CATRADLSRGNQPQHF